The sequence of this T cell receptor (beta chain) was determined in a study of T-cell reconstitution after alpha-beta-depleted transplantation in children. General study results and limits: Surviving thymic progenitors and recipient T cells were the source of high TCRbeta diversity at day 60 in some patients. Where alpha-beta T cells came from about two months after transplant was reportedly several hundred expanded graft clones.

TCRbeta library preparation incorporated unique molecular identifiers. TCRdb reprocessed the PCR reads with MiXCR, giving one entry per CDR3 protein. The sample lists approximately 150,000 distinct CDR3 sequences, 8.8% seen once, with about a sixth in the top ten. Trimming took 3 bases from V and 4 from J, leaving 8 bases between them. Germline CDR1 and CDR2: SGHRS and YFSETQ. This CDR3 region has 13 residues. Regarding this clonotype: Its antigen is not known.

The chain has TRBV5-1 and TRBJ2-1, with D perhaps given as TRBD1 or TRBD2 (5 bases each). The source is a female patient between 2 and 15 years old who had a stem cell transplant for congenital amegakaryocytic thrombocytopenia, so the T cells may come from the graft donor. Here the sequenced sample was PBMCs, mostly from graft donor cells, taken 180 days after TCRalphabeta/CD19-depleted stem cell transplant. The CDR3 is CASSWDGYNEQFF. The CDR3 bases are TGCGCCAGCAGCTGGGACGGTTACAATGAGCAGTTCTTC.